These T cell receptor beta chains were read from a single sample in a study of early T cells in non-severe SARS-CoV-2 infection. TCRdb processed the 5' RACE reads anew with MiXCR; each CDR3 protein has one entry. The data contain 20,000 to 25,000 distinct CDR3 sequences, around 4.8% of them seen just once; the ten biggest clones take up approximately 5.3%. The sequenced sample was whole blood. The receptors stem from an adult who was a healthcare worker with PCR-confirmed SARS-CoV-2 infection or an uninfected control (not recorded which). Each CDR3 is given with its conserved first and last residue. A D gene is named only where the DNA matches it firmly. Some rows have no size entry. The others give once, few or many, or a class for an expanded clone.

CDR3nt: TGTGCCAGCAGCTTAGTTGCAAACGGGGACGAGCAGTACTTC; CDR3aa: CASSLVANGDEQYF; d_gene: NA; v_gene: TRBV7-9; j_gene: TRBJ2-7; abundance: many
CDR3nt: TGCAGTGCTAGTCTAGGCAGAGAAGCTTTCTTT; CDR3aa: CSASLGREAFF; d_gene: NA; v_gene: TRBV20-1; j_gene: TRBJ1-1; abundance: many
CDR3nt: TGTGCCAGCAGCTCGGCCCAAAATTCACCCCTCCACTTT; CDR3aa: CASSSAQNSPLHF; d_gene: NA; v_gene: TRBV7-6; j_gene: TRBJ1-6; abundance: many
CDR3nt: TGTGCCAGCAGCCCACAAAAAGGGGACTACGAGCAGTACTTC; CDR3aa: CASSPQKGDYEQYF; d_gene: NA; v_gene: TRBV5-4; j_gene: TRBJ2-7; abundance: NA
CDR3nt: TGTGCCAGCTCCCCGGGACAGGATCACACTGAAGCTTTCTTT; CDR3aa: CASSPGQDHTEAFF; d_gene: TRBD1; v_gene: TRBV6-5; j_gene: TRBJ1-1; abundance: medium-sized
CDR3nt: TGCAGTGCTAGAGCCGCTCGGGAACAAGAGACCCAGTACTTC; CDR3aa: CSARAAREQETQYF; d_gene: NA; v_gene: TRBV20-1; j_gene: TRBJ2-5; abundance: medium-sized
CDR3nt: TGCAGTGCCAGAGGGGAACTTACCGGCGGGGAGCTGTTTTTT; CDR3aa: CSARGELTGGELFF; d_gene: NA; v_gene: TRBV20-1; j_gene: TRBJ2-2; abundance: few
CDR3nt: TGCGCCAGCAGTCTACAGAAATTGGAGAATCAGCCCCAGCATTTT; CDR3aa: CASSLQKLENQPQHF; d_gene: NA; v_gene: TRBV10-2; j_gene: TRBJ1-5; abundance: many
CDR3nt: TGTGCCAGCAGCCAAGGGGGGGCCCCTGGGGCCAACGTCCTGACTTTC; CDR3aa: CASSQGGAPGANVLTF; d_gene: NA; v_gene: TRBV3-1; j_gene: TRBJ2-6; abundance: many
CDR3nt: TGCAGCGGGTGGATAGACACTGAAGCTTTCTTT; CDR3aa: CSGWIDTEAFF; d_gene: NA; v_gene: TRBV29-1; j_gene: TRBJ1-1; abundance: few
CDR3nt: TGCGCCAGCAGCTTCCAGGGGGACACCGGGGAGCTGTTTTTT; CDR3aa: CASSFQGDTGELFF; d_gene: TRBD1; v_gene: TRBV5-1; j_gene: TRBJ2-2; abundance: few
CDR3nt: TGTGCCAGCAGCCGGACACTAGCGGGGATAAATGAGCAGTTCTTC; CDR3aa: CASSRTLAGINEQFF; d_gene: TRBD2; v_gene: TRBV7-3; j_gene: TRBJ2-1; abundance: many
CDR3nt: TGTGCCAGCAGTCCCCGAGTACAAGAGACCCAGTACTTC; CDR3aa: CASSPRVQETQYF; d_gene: NA; v_gene: TRBV27; j_gene: TRBJ2-5; abundance: many
CDR3nt: TGTGCCAGCAGTTCCGGACAGGGATGGGACGGGGAGCTGTTTTTT; CDR3aa: CASSSGQGWDGELFF; d_gene: TRBD1; v_gene: TRBV12-3/TRBV12-4; j_gene: TRBJ2-2; abundance: many
CDR3nt: TGTGCCAGCAGCGATATCTTGCTTAGCACAGATACGCAGTATTTT; CDR3aa: CASSDILLSTDTQYF; d_gene: NA; v_gene: TRBV7-9; j_gene: TRBJ2-3; abundance: many
CDR3nt: TGTGCCAGCAGCCCGACAGGGGGGATGAACACTGAAGCTTTCTTT; CDR3aa: CASSPTGGMNTEAFF; d_gene: TRBD1; v_gene: TRBV3-1; j_gene: TRBJ1-1; abundance: many
CDR3nt: TGTGCCAGAAGCCCTAATTGCCTAGATACGCAGTATTTT; CDR3aa: CARSPNCLDTQYF; d_gene: NA; v_gene: TRBV25-1; j_gene: TRBJ2-3; abundance: many
CDR3nt: TGTGCCAGCAGTTTATCCCCCCCTGGCCGCAATGAGCAGTTCTTC; CDR3aa: CASSLSPPGRNEQFF; d_gene: NA; v_gene: TRBV12-3/TRBV12-4; j_gene: TRBJ2-1; abundance: medium-sized
CDR3nt: TGTGCCAGCAGTTTACGGGATACGCAGTATTTT; CDR3aa: CASSLRDTQYF; d_gene: NA; v_gene: TRBV27; j_gene: TRBJ2-3; abundance: medium-sized
CDR3nt: TGCGCCAGCAGCTTCGAGGACAGGGGTCTTTACGAGCAGTACTTC; CDR3aa: CASSFEDRGLYEQYF; d_gene: TRBD1; v_gene: TRBV5-1; j_gene: TRBJ2-7; abundance: many
CDR3nt: TGTGCCAGCAGCTTACTCCCATCGAGGGGGACTAGCAATCAGCCCCAGCATTTT; CDR3aa: CASSLLPSRGTSNQPQHF; d_gene: NA; v_gene: TRBV7-8; j_gene: TRBJ1-5; abundance: medium-sized
CDR3nt: TGTGCCAGCAGCCGCGGACTAGGTCAGTTCTTC; CDR3aa: CASSRGLGQFF; d_gene: TRBD2; v_gene: TRBV7-2; j_gene: TRBJ2-1; abundance: many
CDR3nt: TGTGCCAGCTCACCGGGGACAGGCGAACACGAGCAGTACTTC; CDR3aa: CASSPGTGEHEQYF; d_gene: TRBD1; v_gene: TRBV18; j_gene: TRBJ2-7; abundance: NA
CDR3nt: TGCGCCAGCAGTCCGGACAGGGGCCTTACCGGGGAGCTGTTTTTT; CDR3aa: CASSPDRGLTGELFF; d_gene: TRBD1; v_gene: TRBV10-1; j_gene: TRBJ2-2; abundance: many
CDR3nt: TGTGCCAGCAGCGCGTCCGGGACAGGGGAATACAATGAGCAGTTCTTC; CDR3aa: CASSASGTGEYNEQFF; d_gene: TRBD1; v_gene: TRBV7-9; j_gene: TRBJ2-1; abundance: many
CDR3nt: TGTGCCAGCTCACCACAGGGACTGGAACAGTTCTTC; CDR3aa: CASSPQGLEQFF; d_gene: NA; v_gene: TRBV18; j_gene: TRBJ2-1; abundance: many
CDR3nt: TGTGCCAGCTCACCGGGGGCGACTAGCACAGATACGCAGTATTTT; CDR3aa: CASSPGATSTDTQYF; d_gene: NA; v_gene: TRBV18; j_gene: TRBJ2-3; abundance: many
CDR3nt: TGTGCCAGCAGCGGCAGGGGGCTGTACAATGAGCAGTTCTTC; CDR3aa: CASSGRGLYNEQFF; d_gene: TRBD1; v_gene: TRBV11-2; j_gene: TRBJ2-1; abundance: many
CDR3nt: TGTGCAAGTCGCTTAGACCCATTTGGCAGGGCGGGATTGAACACTGAAGCTTTCTTT; CDR3aa: CASRLDPFGRAGLNTEAFF; d_gene: NA; v_gene: TRBV12-2; j_gene: TRBJ1-1; abundance: many
CDR3nt: TGCAGTGCTAGAGATAGCGGGAGTATAATGGATACGCAGTATTTT; CDR3aa: CSARDSGSIMDTQYF; d_gene: TRBD2; v_gene: TRBV20-1; j_gene: TRBJ2-3; abundance: many
CDR3nt: TGCAGTGCTAGAGTCCCGGGGGCGTCTAATGAAAAACTGTTTTTT; CDR3aa: CSARVPGASNEKLFF; d_gene: NA; v_gene: TRBV20-1; j_gene: TRBJ1-4; abundance: many
CDR3nt: TGCAGTGCTAGAGATGTAGCGGACCAAACCACCGTTCAGCAGTTCTTC; CDR3aa: CSARDVADQTTVQQFF; d_gene: NA; v_gene: TRBV20-1; j_gene: TRBJ2-1; abundance: medium-sized
CDR3nt: TGCAGTGCCATCCGGGCGGATACTAGCGGGACTTTAGCCAAAAACATTCAGTACTTC; CDR3aa: CSAIRADTSGTLAKNIQYF; d_gene: TRBD2; v_gene: TRBV20-1; j_gene: TRBJ2-4; abundance: many